The 13 T cell receptor beta chains reported below all come from one sample, sequenced in a study of metastatic and nonmetastatic thyroid tumors. All patients were treatment-naive before thyroid surgery. MiXCR re-clonotyped the PCR reads for TCRdb. This table has more than 40,000 clones, 25% to 30% appearing once. Sequencing used blood. Every receptor here comes from a male donor with papillary thyroid cancer or a benign thyroid nodule (not recorded which). Some clones in this sample may be carry-over from other donors' samples.

The chain has TRBV7-2 and TRBJ2-5, with 10 bases matching TRBD1. Per germline, CDR1 SGHTA and CDR2 FQGNSA. This CDR3 is 16 amino acids long. V shed 0 bases, J shed 5 bases, and the junction held 6 bases outside the gene matches. CDR3 residues: CASSLAGQGIGETQYF. The DNA of the CDR3 is TGTGCCAGCAGCTTAGCGGGACAGGGGATCGGTGAGACCCAGTACTTC.

The chain has TRBV28 and TRBJ2-1; 10 nucleotides agree with TRBD1. This CDR3 contains 15 residues. After removal of 7 bases from V and 2 bases from J, the junction contained 5 bases not matched to a gene. CDR1 is MDHEN, CDR2 SYDVKM, per germline. The DNA of the CDR3 is TGTGCCAGCACCAAAGGACAGGGGGCCTACAATGAGCAGTTCTTC. Amino acids: CASTKGQGAYNEQFF.

Many counts were recorded for this clone. J is TRBJ2-7 and V is TRBV19; 8 nucleotides match TRBD1. J was trimmed by 4 bases and V by 5 bases; bases with no gene match: 7. The V gene's germline CDR1 is LNHDA and CDR2 SQIVND (reference sequence). This CDR3 is 14 amino acids long. For the CDR3, the DNA is TGTGCCAGTAGTGCCCGGGACAGGTCGTACGAGCAGTACTTC. Translating it yields CASSARDRSYEQYF.

In this sample, this clone is medium-sized. J is TRBJ2-7 and V is TRBV6-6; TRBD2 agrees at 14 bases. This CDR3 is 18 amino acids long. Trimming cost V 4 bases and J 2 bases; bases outside gene matches: 10. CDR1 and CDR2 from the germline V gene are MNHNY and SVGAGI (reference sequence). The CDR3 DNA reads as TGTGCCAGCAGTTTCCCCAGGACTAGCGGGGGGCCAGCCTACGAGCAGTACTTC. Residues: CASSFPRTSGGPAYEQYF.

This clone was observed at least ten times. J is TRBJ2-7 and V is TRBV20-1; D is uncertain. V was cut by 6 bases and J by 0 bases, with 12 bases left in between. CDR1 is DFQATT, CDR2 SNEGSKA, per germline (reference sequence). This CDR3 is 13 amino acids long. The CDR3: CSARKKSSYEQYF. In DNA form, the CDR3 reads TGCAGTGCGAGAAAGAAGAGCTCCTACGAGCAGTACTTC.

The J gene is TRBJ1-2, the V gene TRBV6-7; D is uncertain. TRBV6-7 qualifies as an ORF whose function is uncertain. This CDR3 has 10 residues. V lost 7 bases, J lost 3 bases, and 3 bases lay in between. This CDR3 is CASKDYGYTF. In DNA, the CDR3 is TGTGCCAGCAAAGACTATGGCTACACCTTC.

The rearrangement joins TRBV25-1 to TRBJ2-7; 8 bases are shared with TRBD1. The germline CDR1 and CDR2 sequences are MGHDK and SYGVNS. After removal of 10 bases from V and 5 bases from J, the junction contained 13 bases not matched to a gene. The CDR3 runs 14 residues. This chain's CDR3 is CAITPGQVNHEQYF. DNA of the CDR3: TGTGCCATCACACCGGGACAGGTTAACCACGAGCAGTACTTC.

The chain employs TRBV5-1 and TRBJ1-6; perhaps TRBD1 as D (6 bases). The V gene's germline CDR1 is SGHRS and CDR2 YFSETQ. The V gene lost 3 bases and the J gene lost 11 bases, with 15 bases spanning the gap. The CDR3 contains 14 residues. The CDR3: CASSSNTGGPPLHF. The CDR3 DNA reads TGCGCCAGCAGCTCAAACACCGGGGGCCCACCCCTCCACTTT.

V and J are TRBV6-1 and TRBJ2-7; 7 bases map to TRBD1. Germline assignment: CDR1 MNHNS and CDR2 SASEGT. The CDR3 sequence is 13 residues long. V lost 6 bases and J lost 3; bases outside the gene matches: 5. The CDR3 region is CASRPGQNYEQYF. The CDR3 DNA is TGTGCCAGCAGACCGGGACAGAACTACGAGCAGTACTTC.

This clone showed up many times. The chain joins TRBV5-1 to TRBJ1-1, with 7 nucleotides matching TRBD1. This CDR3 has 14 residues. The germline gives CDR1 SGHRS, CDR2 YFSETQ. J was trimmed by 5 bases and V by 4 bases; bases with no gene match: 8. The CDR3 bases are TGCGCCAGCAGCACCGGACAGGAAGGGACTGAAGCTTTCTTT. Its protein product is CASSTGQEGTEAFF. Full variable domain (missing parts from reference TRBV5-1 and TRBJ1-1): KAGVTQTPRYLIKTRGQQVTLSCSPISGHRSVSWYQQTPGQGLQFLFEYFSETQRNKGNFPGRFSGRQFSNSRSEMNVSTLELGDSALYLCASSTGQEGTEAFFGQGTRLTVV.

This chain connects TRBV24-1 to TRBJ1-2; D gene uncertain. The CDR3 is 15 amino acids. CDR1 KGHDR and CDR2 SFDVKD come from the germline V gene. Trimming shortened V by 5 bases and J by 0 bases, and 12 bases separated the two germline ends. The CDR3 DNA is TGTGCCACCAGTGGGGCGGGCACCCCTAACTATGGCTACACCTTC. Its protein is CATSGAGTPNYGYTF.

At least ten counts were recorded for this clone. This chain links TRBV7-3 with TRBJ2-1; 11 bases map to TRBD2. V was pared by 1 base and J by 2 bases, with 13 bases of the junction left unmatched. This CDR3 has 20 amino acids. Per germline, CDR1 SGHTA and CDR2 FQGTGA. The CDR3: CASSLRWSSGGPQTYNEQFF. The CDR3 DNA is TGTGCCAGCAGCTTAAGGTGGTCTAGCGGGGGGCCCCAAACCTACAATGAGCAGTTCTTC.

This clone has at least ten counts. The chain couples TRBV10-2 to TRBJ1-1; tentative D call: TRBD1 (6 bases). Trimming pared 10 bases from V and 0 bases from J, leaving 15 bases between. Germline CDR1 WSHSY, CDR2 SAAADI. There are 14 residues in the CDR3. The CDR3 DNA reads as TGCGCCACCATTCAAACAGGGATGAACACTGAAGCTTTCTTT. Translated: CATIQTGMNTEAFF.